A selection of T cell receptor beta chains follows, all from one sample in a study of cytomegalovirus exposure and HLA in healthy donors. The table came from immunoSEQ multiplex PCR; TCRdb's copy has only in-frame clones and leaves some out. The table lists about 170,000 clones, 75% to 85% of them singletons. Material: PBMCs. The receptors stem from a girl aged 2 to 10 in good health and CMV-seropositive. Each CDR3 is given with its conserved first and last residue. The D gene is left open where the match is weak. The size entry is marked missing in some rows and otherwise reads once, few, many or a size class.

CDR3aa: CASSWGQGPFSPLHF
CDR3nt: TGCGCCAGCAGCTGGGGGCAGGGTCCTTTTTCACCCCTCCACTTT
j_gene: TRBJ1-6
abundance: NA
v_gene: TRBV5-1
d_gene: NA

CDR3aa: CASSAQFSLGGHTDTQYF
CDR3nt: TGTGCCAGCAGCGCCCAATTTTCTCTGGGGGGGCACACAGATACGCAGTATTTT
j_gene: TRBJ2-3
abundance: NA
v_gene: TRBV9
d_gene: NA

CDR3aa: CASSPGQGMVQYF
CDR3nt: TGTGCCAGCAGCCCGGGACAGGGGATGGTCCAGTACTTC
j_gene: TRBJ2-5
abundance: NA
v_gene: TRBV11-1
d_gene: TRBD1

CDR3aa: CASSQRGLYGYTF
CDR3nt: TGCGCCAGCAGCCAAAGGGGGCTGTACGGCTACACCTTC
j_gene: TRBJ1-2
abundance: few
v_gene: TRBV4-1
d_gene: TRBD1

CDR3aa: CASRAGAFSGNTIYF
CDR3nt: TGTGCCAGCAGGGCAGGTGCTTTCTCTGGAAACACCATATATTTT
j_gene: TRBJ1-3
abundance: few
v_gene: TRBV27
d_gene: NA

CDR3aa: CASSYRGKETQYF
CDR3nt: TGTGCCAGCAGTTACAGGGGAAAAGAGACCCAGTACTTC
j_gene: TRBJ2-5
abundance: NA
v_gene: TRBV6-6
d_gene: NA

CDR3aa: CASSYPPGGRGQPQHF
CDR3nt: TGTGCCAGCAGTTACCCTCCGGGGGGGAGGGGTCAGCCCCAGCATTTT
j_gene: TRBJ1-5
abundance: NA
v_gene: TRBV6-6
d_gene: NA

CDR3aa: CASSLELAGTGELFF
CDR3nt: TGCGCCAGCAGCTTGGAACTAGCGGGAACCGGGGAGCTGTTTTTT
j_gene: TRBJ2-2
abundance: NA
v_gene: TRBV5-1
d_gene: TRBD2

CDR3aa: CATMGLAGEGSYEQYF
CDR3nt: TGTGCCACCATGGGACTAGCGGGAGAAGGAAGCTACGAGCAGTACTTC
j_gene: TRBJ2-7
abundance: NA
v_gene: TRBV2
d_gene: TRBD2

CDR3aa: CASSLGGAGELFF
CDR3nt: TGCGCCAGCAGCTTGGGGGGGGCCGGGGAGCTGTTTTTT
j_gene: TRBJ2-2
abundance: NA
v_gene: TRBV5-1
d_gene: NA

CDR3aa: CASSSPSGPIWYTQYF
CDR3nt: TGTGCCAGCAGCTCCCCTAGCGGCCCCATCTGGTATACGCAGTATTTT
j_gene: TRBJ2-3
abundance: few
v_gene: TRBV7-9
d_gene: TRBD2

CDR3aa: CASTKALREEDTQYF
CDR3nt: TGTGCCAGCACCAAAGCCCTGCGGGAGGAAGATACGCAGTATTTT
j_gene: TRBJ2-3
abundance: NA
v_gene: TRBV7-3
d_gene: TRBD2

CDR3aa: CASSGHSQTSGRKSYEQYF
CDR3nt: TGTGCCAGCAGCGGACATTCCCAGACTAGCGGGAGGAAAAGCTACGAGCAGTACTTC
j_gene: TRBJ2-7
abundance: NA
v_gene: TRBV7-8
d_gene: TRBD2

CDR3aa: CAGGWGNTIYF
CDR3nt: TGTGCAGGGGGTTGGGGGAACACCATATATTTT
j_gene: TRBJ1-3
abundance: NA
v_gene: TRBV28
d_gene: NA